The present entry profiles one TCR beta chain with its context. TCRdb's table, derived via immunoSEQ multiplex PCR, lists solely in-frame clones and lacks some. The sample carries roughly 88,000 clones, 85% recorded once. Per germline, CDR1 MNHEY and CDR2 SVGAGI. This CDR3 spans 12 amino acids. The V and J ends lost 6 bases and 8 bases respectively, with 13 bases between them. This specimen comes from a study of control samples from healthy donors and cancer patients. The clonotype comes from a man aged 30-40 years in good health. Material for sequencing was blood. The chain is built from TRBV6-5 and TRBJ1-1; tentatively, D is TRBD1 (5 bases). The CDR3 nucleotides read TGTGCCAGCAGGCGCTCCGGGGGGGAAGCTTTCTTT. Its translation is CASRRSGGEAFF.